The TCR beta chain under discussion was sequenced for a study of T cells in Graves' hyperthyroidism and ophthalmopathy. Study-level results: Through a model of 13 V-J features, ophthalmopathy was separated from stable hyperthyroidism. Most expanded thyroid clonotypes above 0.001 also appeared in blood.

Regions amplified from RNA transcripts were the TCR beta CDR3 regions. The HTBI primer set drove a first-round RT-PCR of the TCR CDR3. One entry per CDR3 protein, called by TCRdb with MiXCR from the multiplex PCR reads. The data show under 350,000 distinct CDR3 sequences, around 15% seen once. This clonotype was counted ten times or more. Its target is unknown. V lost 1 base and J 3 bases, leaving 13 bases between the germline ends. CDR3 length: 15 residues. The germline V gene has CDR1 SNHLY and CDR2 FYNNEI. The study left out patients who had uncontrolled infection, other autoimmune disease, pregnancy or lactation. PBMCs were obtained from over 8.5 ml fresh peripheral blood.

The chain joins TRBV2 to TRBJ2-7; TRBD1 might be the D (6 bases). The material sequenced was blood. The sequence was collected from a woman aged 55 to 70 with Graves' ophthalmopathy. DNA for the CDR3: TGTGCCAGCAGTGAAGGGCAGGGGATGCTCTACGAGCAGTACTTC. The encoded protein is CASSEGQGMLYEQYF. The full variable domain, with the rest looked up from reference TRBV2 and TRBJ2-7, is EPEVTQTPSHQVTQMGQEVILRCVPISNHLYFYWYRQILGQKVEFLVSFYNNEISEKSEIFDDQFSVERPDGSNFTLKIRSTKLEDSAMYFCASSEGQGMLYEQYFGPGTRLTVT.